Shown below are 5 T cell receptor beta chains from a single sample sequenced in a study of PD-L1 blockade in urothelial cancer. The time point here: pretreatment peripheral blood. The assay was immunoSEQ multiplex PCR, and TCRdb's table has in-frame clones only and misses some. Altogether roughly 130,000 clones are present, around 84% being singletons, with the ten largest covering 3.2%. The source was PBMCs, collected around atezolizumab (anti-PD-L1) treatment. The receptors derive from a man aged 50 to 59 with urothelial cancer.

The chain employs TRBV5-4 and TRBJ1-1; TRBD1 might be the D (6 bases). Germline V gives CDR1 SGHNT, CDR2 YYREEE (reference sequence). V dropped 0 bases and J dropped 6 bases, with 9 bases sitting between them. There are 13 residues in the CDR3. CDR3 DNA: TGTGCCAGCAGCTTGGGGGGGCGCTCTGAAGCTTTCTTT. Its translation is CASSLGGRSEAFF.

The CDR3 DNA is TGTGCCAGCAGTGGTAGAAGTATTAGCACAGATACGCAGTATTTT. This sequence encodes CASSGRSISTDTQYF. This chain uses TRBV6-1 with TRBJ2-3, with D uncertain. The V gene's germline CDR1 is MNHNS and CDR2 SASEGT. The CDR3 contains 15 residues. Deletions cut 4 bases from V and 0 bases from J, with 11 bases between.

In the case of this clone: The junction departs from germline at one end; a sequencing error may be responsible. V usage is TRBV7-7 and J usage is TRBJ2-5, with TRBD1 as a possible D gene (6 bases). Germline loops: CDR1 SSHAT, CDR2 FNYEAQ (reference sequence). The CDR3 contains 15 residues. The CDR3 region has the DNA TGTGCTAGCAGCTTAAGGCCAACAGGGCTTGAGACCCAGTACTTC. Its translation: CASSLRPTGLETQYF.

The chain is built from TRBV10-3 and TRBJ2-4, with a weak D call TRBD2 (7 bases). V dropped 8 bases and J dropped 8 bases, with 19 bases sitting between them. Germline-derived CDR1 and CDR2 are ENHRY and SYGVKD. CDR3 size: 14 residues. In DNA form, the CDR3 reads TGTGCCATCTCGTCGGGGGCGGGAGTAGACATTCAGTACTTC. Protein product: CAISSGAGVDIQYF.

V is TRBV30 and J is TRBJ1-5; D gene ambiguous. This CDR3 is built from 12 residues. Trimming took 2 bases from V and 4 from J, leaving 6 bases between them. Germline V CDR1 and CDR2: GTSNPN, SVGIG (reference sequence). The CDR3 sequence: CAWSSSNQPQHF. Written as DNA, the CDR3 is TGTGCCTGGAGTTCGAGTAATCAGCCCCAGCATTTT.